The 31 T cell receptor beta chains presented below share a single source sample, sequenced in a study of T cell responses to AZD1222 COVID-19 vaccine. Assay: immunoSEQ multiplex PCR; the TCRdb copy retains only in-frame clones and omits some. Of 80,000 to 90,000 clones detected, 90% appear once; the ten largest clones hold less than 5.5%. The specimen comprised peripheral blood, sampled 28 days after the second AZD1222 dose. Receptors were obtained from an adult who received the AZD1222 COVID-19 vaccine.

The chain uses TRBV6-1 and TRBJ1-2, with 7 bases lining up with TRBD1. The CDR3 totals 14 residues. CDR1 and CDR2 from the germline V gene are MNHNS and SASEGT. V was clipped by 3 bases and J by 4 bases; unmatched bases: 5. This chain's CDR3 is CASSDRTGLYGYTF. The CDR3 DNA reads TGTGCCAGCAGTGACCGGACAGGTCTCTATGGCTACACCTTC.

The chain uses TRBV28 and TRBJ1-4; D remains ambiguous. The germline gives CDR1 MDHEN, CDR2 SYDVKM. The germline V and J ends were trimmed by 7 bases and 7 bases, with 19 bases remaining between them. The CDR3 is 15 residues long. The CDR3 sequence is CASTKFSPMGEKLFF. CDR3 nucleotide sequence: TGTGCCAGCACCAAATTCTCTCCGATGGGTGAAAAACTGTTTTTT.

The rearrangement uses TRBV6-1 and TRBJ2-1; 8 nucleotides match TRBD1. The J segment lost 8 bases and the V segment lost 2 bases, leaving 8 bases of the junction unmatched. Germline assignment: CDR1 MNHNS and CDR2 SASEGT. This CDR3 has 15 residues. CDR3 amino acids: CASSEPGTGGYEQFF. The CDR3 DNA reads TGTGCCAGCAGTGAACCCGGGACAGGAGGTTATGAGCAGTTCTTC.

V usage is TRBV5-5 and J usage is TRBJ1-6; D unresolved. This CDR3 comprises 14 residues. Germline lookup yields CDR1 SGHKS and CDR2 YYEKEE (reference sequence). Between the trimmed V and J ends, which lost 3 bases and 9 bases, there was a span of 13 bases. The DNA for the CDR3 is TGTGCCAGCAGCTCCGGATTCGGGAGTTCACCCCTCCACTTT. Translating gives CASSSGFGSSPLHF.

The chain recombines TRBV12-5 with TRBJ2-5, with 10 bases lining up with TRBD2. Germline V gives CDR1 LGHNT, CDR2 FRNRAP. This CDR3 has 15 residues. The V and J ends lost 1 base and 5 bases, in that order; junction bases with no gene match: 4. The CDR3, as DNA: TGTGCTAGTGGTTTGGCAGCGGGGGGGCGGGAGACCCAGTACTTC. It encodes CASGLAAGGRETQYF.

J is TRBJ2-5 and V is TRBV5-1; no clear D gene. V lost 0 bases and J lost 3, with 12 bases in between. The germline gives CDR1 SGHRS, CDR2 YFSETQ. This CDR3 comprises 15 residues. CDR3 DNA: TGCGCCAGCAGCTTGGTCGGGCTTTTAAAAGAGACCCAGTACTTC. This codes for CASSLVGLLKETQYF.

This clone was observed a handful of times. The gene calls are TRBV5-1 and TRBJ2-1; TRBD1 matches 8 bases. V shed 2 bases and J 10 bases; nucleotides not matched to a gene: 5. Germline lookup yields CDR1 SGHRS and CDR2 YFSETQ. The CDR3 contains 13 residues. The CDR3 loop reads CASSLQGVGEQFF. DNA for the CDR3: TGCGCCAGCAGCTTACAGGGGGTTGGAGAGCAGTTCTTC.

The chain recombines TRBV19 with TRBJ1-6; D gene ambiguous. CDR1 LNHDA and CDR2 SQIVND come from the germline V gene (reference sequence). The length of the CDR3 is 16 residues. The V end was cut by 7 bases, the J end by 0 bases, with 13 bases between. The CDR3 region is CASTSDTSSYNSPLHF. The CDR3 nucleotides read TGTGCCAGTACATCCGATACGAGCTCCTATAATTCACCCCTCCACTTT. Using reference TRBV19 and TRBJ1-6 for the parts outside the CDR3, the full variable domain is DGGITQSPKYLFRKEGQNVTLSCEQNLNHDAMYWYRQDPGQGLRLIYYSQIVNDFQKGDIAEGYSVSREKKESFPLTVTSAQKNPTAFYLCASTSDTSSYNSPLHFGNGTRLTVT.

The table lists this clone with a count of one. The chain combines TRBV7-9 with TRBJ1-3; TRBD1 matches at 8 bases. In germline, CDR1 is SEHNR, CDR2 FQNEAQ (reference sequence). V dropped 4 bases and J dropped 4; count of bases not matched to a gene: 9. This CDR3 is built from 16 residues. The CDR3 is CASSSVGQGSGNTIYF. DNA of the CDR3: TGTGCCAGCAGCTCCGTCGGACAGGGCTCAGGAAACACCATATATTTT. The complete variable domain, with remaining parts taken from reference TRBV7-9 and TRBJ1-3, reads DTGVSQNPRHKITKRGQNVTFRCDPISEHNRLYWYRQTLGQGPEFLTYFQNEAQLEKSRLLSDRFSAERPKGSFSTLEIQRTEQGDSAMYLCASSSVGQGSGNTIYFGEGSWLTVV.

V and J are TRBV5-1 and TRBJ2-3; D is possibly TRBD2 (5 bases). CDR1 SGHRS and CDR2 YFSETQ come from the germline V gene. Trimming stripped 5 bases from V and 6 bases from J, with 10 bases between. This CDR3 spans 12 amino acids. The DNA of the CDR3 is TGCGCCAGCAGATCCAGCGGTGATACGCAGTATTTT. It encodes CASRSSGDTQYF.

The chain employs TRBV28 and TRBJ1-1, with TRBD1 matching 10 bases. The V segment lost 8 bases and the J segment 4 bases; nucleotides outside the gene matches: 7. This CDR3 has 14 amino acids. Looked up from germline, CDR1 is MDHEN and CDR2 is SYDVKM. The CDR3 region has the DNA TGTGCCAGCGTATGGACAGGGGGTAGCACTGAAGCTTTCTTT. Its protein is CASVWTGGSTEAFF.

The rearrangement joins TRBV5-1 to TRBJ1-5; TRBD1 might be the D (5 bases). V lost 4 bases and J 0 bases, leaving 11 bases between the germline ends. The V gene's germline CDR1 is SGHRS and CDR2 YFSETQ. CDR3 length: 15 residues. CDR3 nucleotide sequence: TGCGCCAGCAGCCCCGGGACGCCTAGCAATCAGCCCCAGCATTTT. Its translation: CASSPGTPSNQPQHF.

The chain couples TRBV6-2 or TRBV6-3 to TRBJ2-5; unclear D gene. CDR1 is MNHEY and CDR2 is SVGEGT in the germline V gene. The CDR3 covers 12 residues. Trimming took 2 bases from V and 1 from J, leaving 2 bases between them. CDR3 sequence reads: CASSYPQETQYF. The DNA of the CDR3 is TGTGCCAGCAGTTACCCCCAAGAGACCCAGTACTTC.

The chain uses TRBV3-1 (or the pseudogene TRBV3-2) and TRBJ1-5; D remains ambiguous. Looked up from germline, CDR1 is LGHDT and CDR2 is YNNKEL (reference sequence). The CDR3 runs to 15 residues. The V and J ends lost 1 base and 6 bases respectively, with 13 bases between them. CDR3 nucleotide sequence: TGTGCCAGCAGCCAAGGTCAGTCAGAAGGTCAGCCCCAGCATTTT. Translation gives CASSQGQSEGQPQHF.

This chain joins TRBV4-1 and TRBJ2-7; unclear D gene. Trimming removed 0 bases at V and 0 bases at J, with 12 bases between. In germline, CDR1 is MGHRA, CDR2 YSYEKL. The length of the CDR3 is 16 residues. CDR3 DNA sequence: TGCGCCAGCAGCCAAGAGCCAGGAGAGGCCTCCTACGAGCAGTACTTC. Protein product: CASSQEPGEASYEQYF.

This rearrangement joins TRBV19 to TRBJ1-2, with D uncertain. Germline V lookup: CDR1 LNHDA, CDR2 SQIVND (reference sequence). Trimming cost V 2 bases and J 4 bases, with 11 bases left between them. The CDR3 runs 14 residues. The CDR3 coding sequence is TGTGCCAGTAGTATATCGGGGATAACCTATGGCTACACCTTC. Translation: CASSISGITYGYTF.

The chain uses TRBV27 and TRBJ2-5, with TRBD1 as a possible D gene (5 bases). Germline CDR1 is MNHEY and CDR2 is SMNVEV (reference sequence). The CDR3 extends over 12 amino acids. Trimming took 3 bases from V and 4 from J, leaving 6 bases between them. The CDR3 DNA reads as TGTGCCAGCAGTTTTCAGGGAGAGACCCAGTACTTC. Its protein product is CASSFQGETQYF.

The chain couples TRBV7-3 to TRBJ2-2; 10 bases fit TRBD2. From germline, CDR1 is SGHTA and CDR2 FQGTGA. CDR3 size: 16 residues. Unmatched junction bases numbered 8, after V lost 4 bases and J lost 6 bases. This CDR3 is CASSSSGGAMPGELFF. In nucleotides, the CDR3 is TGTGCCAGCAGCTCCAGCGGGGGGGCCATGCCCGGGGAGCTGTTTTTT.

V and J are TRBV7-2 and TRBJ1-5; D may be TRBD1 (6 bases). Germline V gives CDR1 SGHTA, CDR2 FQGNSA. V dropped 4 bases and J dropped 6 bases, with 10 bases sitting between them. This CDR3 spans 13 amino acids. The DNA for the CDR3 is TGTGCCAGCAGCTCCTCAGGGGTTCAGCCCCAGCATTTT. This sequence encodes CASSSSGVQPQHF.

This clone has only one observation. The J gene is TRBJ1-2, the V gene TRBV5-4; D gene uncertain. Trimming pared 4 bases from V and 4 bases from J, leaving 8 bases between. The CDR3 consists of 12 residues. Germline lookup yields CDR1 SGHNT and CDR2 YYREEE (reference sequence). CDR3 protein: CASSPDFYGYTF. The CDR3 DNA follows: TGTGCCAGCAGCCCTGACTTCTATGGCTACACCTTC.

This clone was observed a single time. CDR3 loop: CASSFRAYGYTF. The CDR3 DNA sequence: TGTGCCAGCAGCTTTAGGGCCTATGGCTACACCTTC. The V gene is TRBV11-2, the J gene TRBJ1-2; D unclear. V lost 3 bases and J 4 bases, leaving 6 bases between the germline ends. Germline CDR1 is SGHAT and CDR2 is FQNNGV. The CDR3 extends over 12 amino acids. The whole variable domain, remainder taken from reference TRBV11-2 and TRBJ1-2, is EAGVAQSPRYKIIEKRQSVAFWCNPISGHATLYWYQQILGQGPKLLIQFQNNGVVDDSQLPKDRFSAERLKGVDSTLKIQPAKLEDSAVYLCASSFRAYGYTFGSGTRLTVV.

This chain uses TRBV12-3 or TRBV12-4 with TRBJ1-1, with D unclear. The CDR3 has 12 amino acids. V was pared by 11 bases and J by 4 bases, with 14 bases between. The DNA of the CDR3 is TGTGCCTCCTCCCGAGGCAGCACTGAAGCTTTCTTT. Amino acid sequence: CASSRGSTEAFF.

The chain employs TRBV7-6 and TRBJ2-1, with a tentative D call TRBD1 (6 bases). Germline-derived CDR1 and CDR2 are SGHVS and FNYEAQ. The V and J ends lost 4 bases and 7 bases respectively, with 20 bases between them. The CDR3 sequence is 16 residues long. The CDR3 region is CASSWGLGAVVNEQFF. The CDR3 DNA reads as TGTGCCAGCAGCTGGGGGCTGGGGGCCGTTGTGAATGAGCAGTTCTTC. Full variable domain (rest looked up from reference TRBV7-6 and TRBJ2-1): GAGVSQSPRYKVTKRGQDVALRCDPISGHVSLYWYRQALGQGPEFLTYFNYEAQQDKSGLPNDRFSAERPEGSISTLTIQRTEQRDSAMYRCASSWGLGAVVNEQFFGPGTRLTVL.

This chain uses TRBV28 with TRBJ1-3; D not resolved. The CDR3 length is 17 residues. The germline V and J ends were trimmed by 5 bases and 0 bases, with 17 bases remaining between them. CDR1 and CDR2 (germline): MDHEN, SYDVKM. DNA for the CDR3: TGTGCCAGCAGTCCGACCCTGGGGTATTACTCTGGAAACACCATATATTTT. Amino acid sequence: CASSPTLGYYSGNTIYF.

This chain uses TRBV6-6 with TRBJ1-2; D not resolved. Germline CDR1 reads MNHNY; CDR2 reads SVGAGI (reference sequence). V lost 5 bases, J lost 4 bases, and 20 bases lay in between. The CDR3 runs 16 residues. In nucleotides, the CDR3 is TGTGCCAGCAGTACTCCATTGACCTCTTTGACCTATGGCTACACCTTC. Translated: CASSTPLTSLTYGYTF.

The chain is built from TRBV5-1 and TRBJ1-4, with TRBD1 matching over 8 bases. J was trimmed by 8 bases and V by 0 bases; bases with no gene match: 6. This CDR3 contains 15 residues. CDR1 and CDR2 (germline): SGHRS, YFSETQ. The DNA of the CDR3 is TGCGCCAGCAGCTTGGTCGGACAGGGCGGCGAAAAACTGTTTTTT. This sequence encodes CASSLVGQGGEKLFF.

The CDR3 spells CASSDRENQPQHF. The CDR3 nucleotides read TGTGCCAGCAGTGATCGGGAAAATCAGCCCCAGCATTTT. The chain uses TRBV2 and TRBJ1-5; D remains unclear. The CDR3 contains 13 residues. Germline values: CDR1 SNHLY, CDR2 FYNNEI. V was pared by 3 bases and J by 4 bases, with 7 bases between.

This sequence joins TRBV5-6 and TRBJ1-3; D ambiguous. Trimming stripped 1 base from V and 0 bases from J, with 5 bases between. Germline V CDR1 and CDR2: SGHDT, YYEEEE. This CDR3 contains 14 residues. The CDR3 DNA sequence: TGTGCCAGCAGCTTGCCGCCCTCTGGAAACACCATATATTTT. Translating gives CASSLPPSGNTIYF.

The chain joins TRBV6-5 to TRBJ1-4; TRBD1 might be the D (5 bases). The CDR3 is 14 residues long. Germline V gives CDR1 MNHEY, CDR2 SVGAGI. Trimming cost V 6 bases and J 7 bases, with 15 bases left between them. CDR3 DNA: TGTGCCAGCAGGGCGGTGGGGCTCGGTGAAAAACTGTTTTTT. It encodes CASRAVGLGEKLFF.

The chain couples TRBV7-9 to TRBJ1-4; D is unresolved. V was shortened by 0 bases and J by 7 bases, with 15 bases between the two germline ends. Germline V CDR1 and CDR2: SEHNR, FQNEAQ (reference sequence). The CDR3 is 16 amino acids. The CDR3 loop reads CASSLADVRLIEKLFF. Written as DNA, the CDR3 is TGTGCCAGCAGCTTAGCCGACGTAAGGCTGATTGAAAAACTGTTTTTT. The variable domain in full, completed from reference TRBV7-9 and TRBJ1-4, reads DTGVSQNPRHKITKRGQNVTFRCDPISEHNRLYWYRQTLGQGPEFLTYFQNEAQLEKSRLLSDRFSAERPKGSFSTLEIQRTEQGDSAMYLCASSLADVRLIEKLFFGSGTQLSVL.

The gene calls are TRBV7-8 and TRBJ1-4; D is perhaps TRBD1 (6 bases). This CDR3 comprises 16 residues. CDR1 SGHVS and CDR2 FQNEAQ come from the germline V gene. The V gene lost 3 bases and the J gene lost 8 bases, with 19 bases spanning the gap. The CDR3 loop reads CASSFYPPGVGEKLFF. CDR3 nucleotide sequence: TGTGCCAGCAGCTTCTACCCGCCAGGGGTAGGGGAAAAACTGTTTTTT. Full variable domain (outside the CDR3, taken from reference TRBV7-8 and TRBJ1-4): GAGVSQSPRYKVAKRGQDVALRCDPISGHVSLFWYQQALGQGPEFLTYFQNEAQLDKSGLPSDRFFAERPEGSVSTLKIQRTQQEDSAVYLCASSFYPPGVGEKLFFGSGTQLSVL.